Sequencing of this T cell receptor (beta chain) was carried out in a study of shared clonotypes between healthy human individuals. The wider study: There were three CD4 naive, three CD4 memory, two CD8 naive and one CD8 memory plates per donor.

Only in-frame clones appear in the TCRdb table, and some are missing; sequencing was by immunoSEQ multiplex PCR. In the table there are over a million clones, roughly 97% of which are singletons. The J segment lost 5 bases and the V segment lost 8 bases, leaving 6 bases of the junction unmatched. Per germline, CDR1 ENHRY and CDR2 SYGVKD. The CDR3 length is 13 residues. Sequenced sample: naive CD4+ T cells sorted from blood. Subset here: CD45RA+ positively selected. The V gene is TRBV10-3, the J gene TRBJ2-1; TRBD1 agrees at 7 bases. The sequence was collected from a man aged 25 to 40 in good health. DNA for the CDR3: TGTGCCATCGGGGACAGAGTAAACAATGAGCAGTTCTTC. This encodes CAIGDRVNNEQFF.